This T cell receptor beta chain originates from a study of Ad26.COV2.S vaccination and SARS-CoV-2 variants. The repertoire was sequenced with immunoSEQ multiplex PCR; TCRdb's copy has only in-frame clones and lacks some. This sample has 350,000 to 450,000 clones, with around 92% found just once. V was pared by 4 bases and J by 1 base, with 7 bases between. CDR1 and CDR2 (germline): WSHSY, SAAADI. The length of the CDR3 is 13 residues. Sample treatment: 15 to 20 received Ad26.COV2.S at low or high dose, single or two shots; roughly 5 received placebo; per-sample allocation not given. After the first vaccine or placebo injection, samples were drawn on day 63. Study findings and constraints: Spike-specific TCR breadth was greater in vaccine than placebo recipients.

With regard to this clone: No antigen is known for it.

This clonotype originated in a person aged 18-60 years who received the Ad26.COV2.S COVID-19 vaccine or a placebo. The chain links TRBV10-2 to TRBJ1-2; D remains ambiguous. Sequences were derived from peripheral blood, sampled in a trial of Ad26.COV2.S vaccine versus placebo. The CDR3 nucleotides read TGCGCCAGCAGTGCCAAGATTAACTATGGCTACACCTTC. Its protein is CASSAKINYGYTF.